The clone carrying this T cell receptor (beta chain) was seen just once. The sample belongs to a study of blood T cell repertoires in COVID-19. Across the study: The origin of the acute and convalescent COVID-19 samples was the United States, Italy and Spain. Sources were T cells, B-cell-depleted T cells, or PBMCs; the material itself was cDNA or gDNA.

Assay: immunoSEQ multiplex PCR; the TCRdb copy retains only in-frame clones and omits some. Altogether some 200,000 clones are present, around 90% being singletons, with the ten largest covering about 9.4%. CDR1 is SGDLS, CDR2 YYNGEE, per germline. The V segment lost 4 bases and the J segment 0 bases; nucleotides outside the gene matches: 8. This CDR3 is 16 amino acids long. This TCR came from a man aged 18 to 29 with acute COVID-19. J is TRBJ2-5 and V is TRBV9, with 8 bases matching TRBD2. Sequenced: PBMCs or T cells enriched from blood (not recorded which). CDR3 protein: CASSPSGRSYQETQYF. CDR3 DNA: TGTGCCAGCAGCCCGAGCGGGAGATCGTACCAAGAGACCCAGTACTTC.